This T cell receptor beta chain derives from a study of STAT5B mutations in CD4+ large granular lymphocyte leukemia. CDR1 is MDHEN, CDR2 SYDVKM, per germline. V was pared by 6 bases and J by 0 bases, with 20 bases between. This CDR3 is 18 amino acids long. Generated by immunoSEQ multiplex PCR, the TCRdb table keeps only in-frame clones and is missing some. This sample has 45,000 or so clones, with 80% to 90% found just once. This receptor was obtained from a human donor in good health. What was sequenced was CD4+ T cells from blood buffy coats. The J gene is TRBJ1-4, the V gene TRBV28; TRBD1 might be the D (5 bases). CDR3 DNA: TGTGCCAGCAGGGCGATCCGGGACTTCTATGCAACTAATGAAAAACTGTTTTTT. It specifies CASRAIRDFYATNEKLFF.